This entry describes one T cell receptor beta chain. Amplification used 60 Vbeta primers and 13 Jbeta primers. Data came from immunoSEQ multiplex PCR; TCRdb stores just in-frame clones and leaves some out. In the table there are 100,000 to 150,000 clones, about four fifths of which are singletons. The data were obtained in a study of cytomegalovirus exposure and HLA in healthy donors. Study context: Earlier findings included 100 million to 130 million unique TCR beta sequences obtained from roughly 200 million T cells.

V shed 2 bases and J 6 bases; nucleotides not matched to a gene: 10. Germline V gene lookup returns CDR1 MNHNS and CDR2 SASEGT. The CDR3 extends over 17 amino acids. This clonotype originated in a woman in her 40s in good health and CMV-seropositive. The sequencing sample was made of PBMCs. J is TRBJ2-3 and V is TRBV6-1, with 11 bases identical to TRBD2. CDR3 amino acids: CASSEQTSGSLWDTQYF. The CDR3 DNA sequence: TGTGCCAGCAGTGAACAAACTAGCGGGAGCCTCTGGGATACGCAGTATTTT.